A selection of T cell receptor beta chains follows, all from one sample in a study of shared clonotypes between healthy human individuals. Assay: immunoSEQ multiplex PCR; the TCRdb copy retains only in-frame clones and omits some. The sample includes about 1.4 million clones, roughly 96% of them seen just once. Sequencing was done on a sample of naive CD4+ T cells sorted from blood. The receptor set was obtained from a man aged 25-45 years in good health. Both conserved end residues are part of each CDR3. Each record gives: CDR3 DNA, CDR3 protein, D gene, J gene, V gene, clone size, CDR3 length. D genes are given only for firm matches. Clone sizes are given selectively: once, few, many, or a class where the clone is expanded.

TGTGCCAGCTCCGACTCATCCTACAATGAGCAGTTCTTC | CASSDSSYNEQFF | . | TRBJ2-1 | TRBV2 | . | 13
TGTGCCAGCAGTTACTCACTACTAGAGAACACTGAAGCTTTCTTT | CASSYSLLENTEAFF | . | TRBJ1-1 | TRBV6-5 | once | 15
TGTGCCAGCAGTTACTCTCGGGGACTCGACTACACCTTC | CASSYSRGLDYTF | . | TRBJ1-2 | TRBV6-5 | . | 13
TGTGCCAGCTCACCCCTCCCTACTCAGATCTCGGGGGGAGATACGCAGTATTTT | CASSPLPTQISGGDTQYF | TRBD2 | TRBJ2-3 | TRBV18 | . | 18
TGTGCCAGCAGCGTAGGTCTAGCGGGAGCGAACACCGGGGAGCTGTTTTTT | CASSVGLAGANTGELFF | TRBD2 | TRBJ2-2 | TRBV9 | . | 17
TGTGCCAGCTCACCAACCGGGGGGAATCAGCCCCAGCATTTT | CASSPTGGNQPQHF | . | TRBJ1-5 | TRBV18 | . | 14
TGTGCCAGCAGCTCAGACCGGGCTAGGGGCACTGAAGCTTTCTTT | CASSSDRARGTEAFF | . | TRBJ1-1 | TRBV7-2 | . | 15
TGTGCCAGCAACACAGGGGAGGGCTCCTACGAGCAGTACTTC | CASNTGEGSYEQYF | . | TRBJ2-7 | TRBV7-9 | . | 14
TGCGCCAGCAGACGGACAGGGGTGAACACTGAAGCTTTCTTT | CASRRTGVNTEAFF | TRBD1 | TRBJ1-1 | TRBV10-2 | . | 14
TGTGCCAGCGGGCCCTGGACGGGAGTGGCTGGGGCCAACGTCCTGACTTTC | CASGPWTGVAGANVLTF | . | TRBJ2-6 | TRBV14 | . | 17